The subject of this entry is one TCR beta chain. TCRdb independently ran MiXCR on the RT-PCR reads; one entry per CDR3 protein. The sample contains about 540,000 distinct CDR3 sequences, less than 25% of which appear only once. The data were taken from a study of response to subunit inactivated influenza vaccine. Per germline, CDR1 SNHLY and CDR2 FYNNEI. CDR3 size: 13 residues. Trimming took off 5 bases at V and 2 bases at J, with 9 bases between the two ends. The sample was also reused in another study, on T cells expressing NK-cell markers. That paper notes: Synthesis of TCR beta cDNA relied on 5'RACE template switching carrying UMIs. The authors derived TCR beta repertoires from sorted CD3+CD56+NKG2C+, CD3+CD56+NKG2C- and CD3+CD56-NKG2C+ T cells.

The clonotype originates from a man aged 45-60 years who received an inactivated influenza vaccine. This chain connects TRBV2 to TRBJ2-5; D is undetermined. This sample comprised CD4+ T cells sorted from PBMCs, obtained 11 to 12 days after vaccination. The CDR3 spells CASSWSTQETQYF. The CDR3 DNA sequence: TGTGCCAGCAGTTGGTCAACTCAAGAGACCCAGTACTTC.